This T cell receptor (beta chain) originates from a study of technical replicates of blood from a few donors. Repertoires were generated with immunoSEQ multiplex PCR, while TCRdb's copy carries only in-frame clones and drops some. The table lists fewer than 65,000 clones, approximately 90% of them singletons, with roughly 5.2% in the top ten. V lost 3 bases to trimming and J lost 9 bases, with 13 bases between them. The CDR3 length is 13 residues. Germline values: CDR1 SGHDT, CDR2 YYEEEE. The TCR originated in a human donor in good health. Some clones in this sample may be carry-over from other donors' samples. This chain joins TRBV5-6 and TRBJ2-1, with D perhaps matching TRBD1 (5 bases). Sequenced input: PBMCs. This chain's CDR3 is CASSSTGHVEQFF. The CDR3 bases are TGTGCCAGCAGCTCAACCGGACATGTTGAGCAGTTCTTC.